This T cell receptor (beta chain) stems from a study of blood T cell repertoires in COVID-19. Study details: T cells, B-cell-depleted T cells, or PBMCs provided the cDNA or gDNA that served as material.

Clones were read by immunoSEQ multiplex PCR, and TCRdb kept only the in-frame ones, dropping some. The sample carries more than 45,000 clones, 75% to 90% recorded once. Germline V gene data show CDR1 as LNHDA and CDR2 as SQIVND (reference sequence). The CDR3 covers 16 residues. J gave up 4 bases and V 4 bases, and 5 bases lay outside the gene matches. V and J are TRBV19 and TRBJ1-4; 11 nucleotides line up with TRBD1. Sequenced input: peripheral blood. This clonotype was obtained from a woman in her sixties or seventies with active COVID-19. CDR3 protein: CASSTGTGGLNEKLFF. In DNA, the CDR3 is TGTGCCAGTAGTACCGGGACAGGGGGACTTAATGAAAAACTGTTTTTT.